The clone carrying this TCR beta chain was found once. Its antigen is currently unknown. CDR1 and CDR2 (germline): SGDLS, YYNGEE. This CDR3 is built from 16 residues. V dropped 3 bases and J dropped 0; count of bases not matched to a gene: 2. The data stem from a study of early stage breast cancer tumors. Study-level background: ER+/PR+/HER2- status applied to about 80% of the 16 invasive breast tumors.

Findings and caveats of the study: Commonly generated sequences made up most enriched TCRB sequences shared between patients.

Profiling relied on immunoSEQ multiplex PCR, and the TCRdb table lists in-frame clones only, not all of them. The repertoire holds fewer than 50,000 clones, with about 73% as singletons. The rearrangement joins TRBV9 to TRBJ1-3; TRBD1 matches at 11 bases. The receptor was isolated from a person aged 45-60 years with breast cancer. Sequencing was carried out using blood. The DNA for the CDR3 is TGTGCCAGCAGCGGGACAGGGGGCATCTCTGGAAACACCATATATTTT. Amino acids: CASSGTGGISGNTIYF.